Presented here are 11 T cell receptor beta chains from one specimen sequenced in a study of blood T cell repertoires in COVID-19. Produced via immunoSEQ multiplex PCR; TCRdb's table is partial and in-frame only. The sample has under 250,000 clones; over 80% are singletons. The source material was peripheral blood. These receptors all stem from a woman between 70 and 85 years old with active or convalescent COVID-19.

This clone was seen once. The chain carries TRBV5-6 and TRBJ2-3; D might be TRBD2 (6 bases). V was shortened by 0 bases and J by 3 bases, with 11 bases between the two germline ends. This CDR3 contains 15 residues. The germline CDR1 and CDR2 sequences are SGHDT and YYEEEE. CDR3 residues: CASSLVGGVTDTQYF. For the CDR3, the DNA is TGTGCCAGCAGCTTGGTGGGGGGTGTAACAGATACGCAGTATTTT.

The gene calls are TRBV4-3 and TRBJ2-7, with no clear D. Germline values: CDR1 LGHNA, CDR2 YSLEER. Trimming removed 1 base at V and 5 bases at J, with 9 bases between. The CDR3 sequence is 13 residues long. CDR3 DNA: TGCGCCAGCAGCCAAGTTCGCCGCGACGAGCAGTACTTC. Translation: CASSQVRRDEQYF.

The rearrangement uses TRBV5-4 and TRBJ1-6; 7 bases align to TRBD1. Germline-derived CDR1 and CDR2 are SGHNT and YYREEE (reference sequence). The CDR3 runs 14 residues. With V trimmed by 0 bases and J by 10 bases, 4 bases remained unmatched. CDR3 in DNA: TGTGCCAGCAGCTTGGGGCAGGGGGAATCACCCCTCCACTTT. Amino acids: CASSLGQGESPLHF.

This clone was seen only once. The DNA for the CDR3 is TGCGCCAGCGGGGACAGGTGGACTGAAGCTTTCTTT. Protein: CASGDRWTEAFF. The chain joins TRBV10-2 to TRBJ1-1, with 8 bases that match TRBD1. With V trimmed by 8 bases and J by 5 bases, 4 bases remained unmatched. This CDR3 has 12 amino acids. Germline CDR1 and CDR2: WSHSY and SAAADI.

This chain links TRBV10-3 with TRBJ2-3; the D gene is possibly TRBD2 (7 bases). Looked up from germline, CDR1 is ENHRY and CDR2 is SYGVKD. The CDR3 is made up of 15 amino acids. Trimming shortened V by 10 bases and J by 2 bases, and 19 bases separated the two germline ends. The CDR3 here is CATEWGGRLTDTQYF. CDR3 coding DNA: TGTGCCACGGAATGGGGGGGCAGGCTCACAGATACGCAGTATTTT.

This clone is a singleton in its sample. V gene TRBV7-3 combines with J gene TRBJ2-1; the match to TRBD2 covers 10 bases. Looked up from germline, CDR1 is SGHTA and CDR2 is FQGTGA. The J segment lost 8 bases and the V segment lost 5 bases, leaving 6 bases of the junction unmatched. This CDR3 region has 14 residues. The CDR3 DNA sequence: TGTGCCAGCAGCCGAAGCGGGGGGGTCTATGAGCAGTTCTTC. Translating it yields CASSRSGGVYEQFF.

The chain uses TRBV13 and TRBJ1-2, with 7 positions matching TRBD1. The CDR3 contains 13 residues. V gave up 3 bases and J gave up 8 bases; unmatched junction bases: 6. Germline V gene data show CDR1 as PRHDT and CDR2 as FYEKMQ (reference sequence). CDR3 region: CASSFGGGGGYTF. CDR3 DNA: TGTGCCAGCAGCTTCGGAGGGGGCGGGGGCTACACCTTC.

Remarks on this clone: The sample has other DNA sequences that encode this CDR3 too. CDR3 coding DNA: TGTGCCAGCAGTAGGGGCCAGTCAGAGACCCAGTACTTC. Its translation: CASSRGQSETQYF. This chain connects TRBV7-3 to TRBJ2-5; perhaps TRBD1 as D (5 bases). Trimming took off 6 bases at V and 4 bases at J, with 12 bases between the two ends. Germline values: CDR1 SGHTA, CDR2 FQGTGA. The CDR3 spans 13 residues.

The gene calls are TRBV7-3 and TRBJ2-6; D is undetermined. The CDR3 runs 17 residues. The germline V gene encodes CDR1 SGHTA and CDR2 FQGTGA. The V end was cut by 3 bases, the J end by 2 bases, with 14 bases between. The CDR3 sequence: CASSFVPVAPGANVLTF. The CDR3 nucleotides are TGTGCCAGCAGCTTTGTCCCCGTGGCTCCTGGGGCCAACGTCCTGACTTTC.

This clone was seen just once. V usage is TRBV6-1 and J usage is TRBJ2-7; D is unresolved. The V end lost 4 bases, the J end lost 4 bases, and 20 bases lay between the germline ends. The germline V gene has CDR1 MNHNS and CDR2 SASEGT. The CDR3 runs to 16 residues. The DNA for the CDR3 is TGTGCCAGCAGTGGACCTAGTGGATCCCCAACTTACGAGCAGTACTTC. Amino acids: CASSGPSGSPTYEQYF.

CDR3 sequence reads: CATHRPRGGTDTQYF. CDR3 sequence (DNA): TGTGCCACTCATAGACCGCGCGGGGGCACAGATACGCAGTATTTT. This sequence joins TRBV5-4 and TRBJ2-3; D is perhaps TRBD2 (6 bases). The CDR3 has 15 amino acids. Germline V gene data show CDR1 as SGHNT and CDR2 as YYREEE (reference sequence). Trimming pared 9 bases from V and 1 base from J, leaving 18 bases between.